The sequence of this T cell receptor beta chain was determined in a study of CD8+ T cells in alopecia areata. Points on this clone: No antigen is known for it.

In each case, RNA was isolated and then reverse transcribed into cDNA as the sequencing template. The assay was immunoSEQ multiplex PCR, and TCRdb's table has in-frame clones only and misses some. The repertoire holds roughly 140,000 clones, with roughly half as singletons. Findings and caveats of the study: Lesional scalp displayed greater clonality than normal scalp, most notably in alopecia totalis/universalis.

CDR3 length: 13 residues. V was pared by 6 bases and J by 5 bases, with 14 bases between. Germline CDR1 is MNHEY and CDR2 is SMNVEV (reference sequence). The TCR originated in a human donor with alopecia areata. The V and J genes are TRBV27 and TRBJ2-7; D is unresolved. Source: CD4+ T cells sorted from blood, taken at week 0. CDR3 sequence reads: CASRGYLPHEQYF. The CDR3 DNA follows: TGTGCCAGCAGGGGATACCTCCCCCACGAGCAGTACTTC.